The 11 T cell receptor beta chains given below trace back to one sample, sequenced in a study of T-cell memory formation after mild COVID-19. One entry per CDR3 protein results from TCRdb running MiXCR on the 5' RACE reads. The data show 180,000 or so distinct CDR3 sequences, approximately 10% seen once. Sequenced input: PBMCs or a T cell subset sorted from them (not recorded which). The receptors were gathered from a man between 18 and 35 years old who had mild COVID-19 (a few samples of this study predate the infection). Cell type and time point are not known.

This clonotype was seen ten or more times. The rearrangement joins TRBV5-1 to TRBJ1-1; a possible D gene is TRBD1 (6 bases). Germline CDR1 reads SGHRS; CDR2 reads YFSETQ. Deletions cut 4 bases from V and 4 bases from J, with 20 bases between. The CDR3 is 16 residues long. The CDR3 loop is CASSLPSGARGTEAFF. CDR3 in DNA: TGCGCCAGCAGCCTACCCTCAGGGGCCCGGGGCACTGAAGCTTTCTTT.

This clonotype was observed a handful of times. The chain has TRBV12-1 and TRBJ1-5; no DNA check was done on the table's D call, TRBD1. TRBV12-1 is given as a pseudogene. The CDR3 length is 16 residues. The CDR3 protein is CASSFVTGGLDQPQHF. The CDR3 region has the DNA TGTGCCAGCAGCTTTGTGACAGGGGGCTTGGATCAGCCCCAGCATTTT.

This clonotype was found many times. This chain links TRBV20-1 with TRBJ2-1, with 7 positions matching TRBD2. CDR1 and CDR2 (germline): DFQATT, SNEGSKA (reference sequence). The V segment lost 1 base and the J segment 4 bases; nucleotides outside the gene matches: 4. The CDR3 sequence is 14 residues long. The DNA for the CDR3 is TGCAGTGCTAGAGGGAGCGGGGCGTACAATGAGCAGTTCTTC. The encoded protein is CSARGSGAYNEQFF.

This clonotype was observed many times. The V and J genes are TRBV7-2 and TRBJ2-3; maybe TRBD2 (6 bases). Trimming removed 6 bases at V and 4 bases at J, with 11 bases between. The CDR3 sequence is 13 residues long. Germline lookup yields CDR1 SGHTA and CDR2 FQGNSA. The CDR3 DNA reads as TGTGCCAGCAGTTCCCGCGGGGCAGATACGCAGTATTTT. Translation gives CASSSRGADTQYF.

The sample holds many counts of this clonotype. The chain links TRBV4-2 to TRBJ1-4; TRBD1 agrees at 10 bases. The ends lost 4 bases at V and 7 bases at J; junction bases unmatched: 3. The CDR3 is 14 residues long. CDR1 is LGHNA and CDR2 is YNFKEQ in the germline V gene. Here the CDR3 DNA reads TGTGCCAGCAGCCGTGGACAGGGGGGTGAAAAACTGTTTTTT. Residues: CASSRGQGGEKLFF.

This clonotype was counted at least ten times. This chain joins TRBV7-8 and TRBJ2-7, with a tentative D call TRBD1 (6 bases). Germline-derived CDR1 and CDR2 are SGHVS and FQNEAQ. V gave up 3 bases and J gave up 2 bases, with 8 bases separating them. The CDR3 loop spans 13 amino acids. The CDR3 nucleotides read TGTGCCAGCAGCTTTACAGGGACCTACGAGCAGTACGTC. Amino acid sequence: CASSFTGTYEQYV.

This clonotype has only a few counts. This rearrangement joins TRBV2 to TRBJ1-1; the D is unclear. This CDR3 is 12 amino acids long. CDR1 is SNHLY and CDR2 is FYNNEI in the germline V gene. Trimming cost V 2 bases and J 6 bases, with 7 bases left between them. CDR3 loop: CASSETRSEAFF. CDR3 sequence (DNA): TGTGCCAGCAGTGAAACCAGATCTGAAGCTTTCTTT.

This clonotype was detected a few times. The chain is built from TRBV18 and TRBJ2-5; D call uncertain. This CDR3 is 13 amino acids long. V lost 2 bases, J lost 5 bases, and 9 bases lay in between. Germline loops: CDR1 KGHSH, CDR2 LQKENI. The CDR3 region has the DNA TGTGCCAGCTCACCAGGCATGTCGGAGACCCAGTACTTC. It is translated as CASSPGMSETQYF.

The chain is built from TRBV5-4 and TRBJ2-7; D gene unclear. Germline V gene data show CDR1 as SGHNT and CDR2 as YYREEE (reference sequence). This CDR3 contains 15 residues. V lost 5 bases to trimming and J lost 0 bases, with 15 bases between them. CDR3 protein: CASRDRTVSSYEQYF. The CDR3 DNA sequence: TGTGCCAGCAGGGACCGGACGGTTAGCTCCTACGAGCAGTACTTC.

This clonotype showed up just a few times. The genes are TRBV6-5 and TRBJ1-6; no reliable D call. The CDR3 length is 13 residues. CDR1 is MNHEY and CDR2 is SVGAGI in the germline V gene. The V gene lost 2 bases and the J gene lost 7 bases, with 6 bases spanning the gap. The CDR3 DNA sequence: TGTGCCAGCAGTTACGCCGGGAATTCACCCCTCCACTTT. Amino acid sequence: CASSYAGNSPLHF.

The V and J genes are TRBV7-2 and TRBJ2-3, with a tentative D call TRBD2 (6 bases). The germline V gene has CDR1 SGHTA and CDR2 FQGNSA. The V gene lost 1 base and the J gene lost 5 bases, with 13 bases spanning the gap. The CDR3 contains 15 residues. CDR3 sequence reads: CASSLEVAGQDTQYF. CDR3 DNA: TGTGCCAGCAGCTTAGAAGTTGCGGGGCAAGATACGCAGTATTTT.